This T cell receptor (beta chain) originates from a study of blood T cell repertoires in COVID-19. Study background: The United States, Italy and Spain were the sources of the acute and convalescent COVID-19 samples. Sources were T cells, B-cell-depleted T cells, or PBMCs; the material itself was cDNA or gDNA.

As processed by the authors: How many nucleated cells were present was estimated from reference gene primer amplification. TCRdb's copy holds only in-frame clones and misses some; the assay was immunoSEQ multiplex PCR. D and trimming were read from the DNA, whereas the V and J calls and clone size are those reported in that table. This table has fewer than 150,000 clones, 80% to 90% appearing once. Germline V gene lookup returns CDR1 MNHEY and CDR2 SVGAGI. The CDR3 contains 15 residues. Deletions cut 6 bases from V and 9 bases from J, with 21 bases between. This clonotype originated in a man aged 70-80 years who had recovered from COVID-19. The sequencing input was peripheral blood. This chain uses TRBV6-5 with TRBJ2-4, with D possibly being TRBD2 (6 bases). The DNA of the CDR3 is TGTGCCAGCAGACCGCCGGGAGACATTTCAGGCATTCAGTACTTC. Translated, it gives CASRPPGDISGIQYF.